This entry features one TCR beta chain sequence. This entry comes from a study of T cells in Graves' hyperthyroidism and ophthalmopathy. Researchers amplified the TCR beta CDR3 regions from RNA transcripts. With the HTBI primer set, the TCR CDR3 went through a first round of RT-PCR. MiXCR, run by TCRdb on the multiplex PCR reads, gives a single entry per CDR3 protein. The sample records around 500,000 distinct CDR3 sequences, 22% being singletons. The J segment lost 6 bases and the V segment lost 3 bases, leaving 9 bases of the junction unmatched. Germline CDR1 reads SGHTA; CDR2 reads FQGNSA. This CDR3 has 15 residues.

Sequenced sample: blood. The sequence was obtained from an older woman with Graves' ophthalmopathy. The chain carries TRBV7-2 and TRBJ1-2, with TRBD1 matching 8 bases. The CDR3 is CASSLTGTGRDGYTF. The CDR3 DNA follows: TGTGCCAGCAGCTTGACCGGGACAGGTCGTGATGGCTACACCTTC.